Sequencing of this T cell receptor (beta chain) was carried out in a study of T cell changes during pregnancy in multiple sclerosis. This clone is a singleton in its sample. The length of the CDR3 is 12 residues. The germline gives CDR1 SQVTM, CDR2 ANQGSEA. Produced via immunoSEQ multiplex PCR; TCRdb's table is partial and in-frame only. Of 30,000 to 40,000 clones detected, nearly 90% appear once; the ten largest clones hold over 0.45%. The chain employs TRBV29-1 and TRBJ2-2, with TRBD1 identical over 9 bases. Sample: CD4+ T cells from peripheral blood mononuclear cells, taken in the second trimester of pregnancy. The receptor was derived from a female donor with multiple sclerosis, enrolled in a pregnancy study. CDR3 coding DNA: TGCAGTGTGGGACAGGGCACCGGGGAGCTGTTTTTT. Protein: CSVGQGTGELFF.